Below are 12 T cell receptor beta chains sequenced from a single sample in a study of T cell repertoires in aging, cancer and after chemotherapy. Rearranged V-D-J TRB sequences were amplified with a mixed TRB-A/B primer pool. TCRdb ran MiXCR on the multiplex PCR reads and lists one entry per CDR3 protein. The sample carries about 1,500 distinct CDR3 sequences, roughly 25% recorded once. TCR beta rearrangements were amplified from peripheral blood genomic DNA. Sequencing input: blood. The receptors here all came from a human donor with a solid tumor.

This clonotype was recorded a few times. This chain joins TRBV5-6 and TRBJ1-1; D not certain. Per germline, CDR1 SGHDT and CDR2 YYEEEE. This CDR3 is built from 12 residues. V was trimmed by 1 base and J by 11 bases, leaving 12 bases between them. The CDR3 sequence is CASSLYGVFAFF. CDR3 sequence (DNA): TGTGCCAGCAGCTTGTATGGGGTTTTCGCTTTCTTT.

The chain employs TRBV19 and TRBJ2-2; D perhaps matches TRBD2 (6 bases). Trimming took off 8 bases at V and 5 bases at J, with 9 bases between the two ends. The CDR3 has 12 amino acids. Germline V gene lookup returns CDR1 LNHDA and CDR2 SQIVND (reference sequence). CDR3 in amino acids: CASGGRTGELFF. The CDR3 DNA follows: TGTGCCAGTGGAGGGAGGACCGGGGAGCTGTTTTTT.

V gene TRBV7-9 combines with J gene TRBJ2-7; D ambiguous. The length of the CDR3 is 13 residues. Germline values: CDR1 SEHNR, CDR2 FQNEAQ (reference sequence). V was clipped by 1 base and J by 9 bases, with 13 bases between them. The CDR3: CASSLGSPMVQYF. The CDR3 DNA is TGTGCCAGCAGCTTAGGCAGCCCGATGGTGCAGTACTTC.

This clonotype was found a few times. The V gene is TRBV5-4, the J gene TRBJ2-5; D call uncertain. CDR1 is SGHNT, CDR2 YYREEE, per germline (reference sequence). The germline V and J ends were trimmed by 0 bases and 1 base, with 7 bases remaining between them. This CDR3 region has 14 residues. Here the CDR3 reads CASSLGGFQETQYF. Here the CDR3 DNA reads TGTGCCAGCAGCTTGGGTGGGTTCCAAGAGACCCAGTACTTC.

This chain connects TRBV6-2 or TRBV6-3 to TRBJ1-2, with D perhaps matching TRBD1 (5 bases). The length of the CDR3 is 14 residues. The V and J ends lost 4 bases and 5 bases respectively, with 14 bases between them. Germline V CDR1 and CDR2: MNHEY, SVGEGT. The CDR3 nucleotides read TGTGCCAGCAGTTTATGGCAGGGTGAATATGGCTACACCTTC. Residues: CASSLWQGEYGYTF.

The chain uses TRBV10-3 and TRBJ1-2; TRBD1 might be the D (5 bases). Germline V lookup: CDR1 ENHRY, CDR2 SYGVKD. The CDR3 runs to 13 residues. V gave up 8 bases and J gave up 4 bases, with 14 bases separating them. Here the CDR3 reads CAIGGGETYGYTF. The CDR3 DNA sequence: TGTGCCATCGGGGGGGGGGAGACCTATGGCTACACCTTC.

The chain recombines TRBV11-2 with TRBJ2-1; D not certain. This CDR3 contains 15 residues. Trimming left V 3 bases short and J 1 base short, with 10 bases between. Germline CDR1 and CDR2: SGHAT and FQNNGV. CDR3 sequence: CASSFDGESYNEQFF. DNA for the CDR3: TGTGCCAGCAGCTTCGATGGAGAATCCTACAATGAGCAGTTCTTC.

The rearrangement joins TRBV5-6 to TRBJ1-1, with D unresolved. CDR1 is SGHDT, CDR2 YYEEEE, per germline. V lost 4 bases and J 3 bases, leaving 16 bases between the germline ends. The CDR3 extends over 15 amino acids. The CDR3 DNA reads TGTGCCAGCAGCCGCCCTCAAGGGTTGGACACTGAAGCTTTCTTT. The encoded protein is CASSRPQGLDTEAFF.

The V and J genes are TRBV5-1 and TRBJ2-7; unclear D gene. Germline values: CDR1 SGHRS, CDR2 YFSETQ. The CDR3 extends over 14 amino acids. The V end lost 4 bases, the J end lost 5 bases, and 16 bases lay between the germline ends. The CDR3 loop reads CASSLSGPGDEQYF. CDR3 DNA: TGCGCCAGCAGCCTTTCCGGCCCTGGAGACGAGCAGTACTTC.

This clonotype was seen a few times. The chain couples TRBV20-1 to TRBJ2-4, with D tentatively TRBD1 or TRBD2 (7 bases each). The V end lost 5 bases, the J end lost 5 bases, and 19 bases lay between the germline ends. Germline V gene data show CDR1 as DFQATT and CDR2 as SNEGSKA (reference sequence). The CDR3 has 15 residues. The CDR3 DNA follows: TGCAGTGCTTCATACCCAGGGGGGGCTGAAAACATTCAGTACTTC. Protein sequence: CSASYPGGAENIQYF.

The V gene is TRBV6-1, the J gene TRBJ2-2, with TRBD1 as a possible D gene (6 bases). CDR1 MNHNS and CDR2 SASEGT come from the germline V gene. CDR3 length: 15 residues. The V and J ends lost 2 bases and 5 bases respectively, with 12 bases between them. Written as DNA, the CDR3 is TGTGCCAGCAGTGAACCCTCAAGGGGGACCGGGGAGCTGTTTTTT. Translating gives CASSEPSRGTGELFF.

This chain links TRBV10-2 with TRBJ2-7; 8 bases line up with TRBD1. V gave up 0 bases and J gave up 0 bases; unmatched junction bases: 4. CDR3 size: 16 residues. Germline CDR1 and CDR2: WSHSY and SAAADI. For the CDR3, the DNA is TGCGCCAGCAGTGAGTCAGGGACAGGCATCTCCTACGAGCAGTACTTC. Translating gives CASSESGTGISYEQYF.